These T cell receptor beta chains were read from a single sample in a study of T cell responses to AZD1222 COVID-19 vaccine. Profiling relied on immunoSEQ multiplex PCR, and the TCRdb table lists in-frame clones only, not all of them. Here the sample spans around 130,000 clones, about 85% being singletons. Sequencing used peripheral blood, obtained on day 0 of AZD1222 vaccination. Every receptor here comes from an adult in good health. CDR3s include the opening cysteine and the closing phenylalanine or tryptophan. The D gene is left open where the match is weak. Clone size is shown for a subset of rows, as once, few, many or a class of expanded clone.

d_gene | j_gene | v_gene | abundance | CDR3nt | CDR3aa
. | TRBJ1-1 | TRBV30 | . | TGTGCCTGGAGTGTAAAAAAATGGAGGGCTACTAACACTGAAGCTTTCTTT | CAWSVKKWRATNTEAFF
. | TRBJ2-2 | TRBV6-5 | once | TGTGCCAGCAGTTCTGCCGGGGAGCTGTTTTTT | CASSSAGELFF
. | TRBJ2-5 | TRBV18 | . | TGTGCCAGCTCCCGTGAGGGCCTTGAGACCCAGTACTTC | CASSREGLETQYF
. | TRBJ1-1 | TRBV2 | . | TGTGCCAGCAGTTTGGGACTTCTTGAGGGCACTGAAGCTTTCTTT | CASSLGLLEGTEAFF
. | TRBJ2-2 | TRBV12-3/TRBV12-4 | . | TGTGCCAGCTGGACGAACACCGGGGAGCTGTTTTTT | CASWTNTGELFF
. | TRBJ2-1 | TRBV9 | few | TGTGCCAGCAGCGTAGGCCAGGATAGCTCCTACAATGAGCAGTTCTTC | CASSVGQDSSYNEQFF
TRBD1 | TRBJ2-7 | TRBV6-5 | . | TGTGCCAGCACCTCCAGGACAGGCGGCGACGAGCAGTACTTC | CASTSRTGGDEQYF
TRBD1 | TRBJ2-3 | TRBV27 | . | TGTGCCAGCAGTCGAAGCGGCGGGACAGGGGTTATCACAGATACGCAGTATTTT | CASSRSGGTGVITDTQYF
. | TRBJ1-1 | TRBV6-5 | . | TGTGCCAGCAGTTACGAACGACAGATGAACACTGAAGCTTTCTTT | CASSYERQMNTEAFF
TRBD2 | TRBJ2-1 | TRBV7-8 | few | TGTGCCAGCAGCTCCCGGGGGGGGAGAAGCAATGAGCAGTTCTTC | CASSSRGGRSNEQFF
TRBD1 | TRBJ1-5 | TRBV7-2 | . | TGTGCCAGCAGCTTTCAAGGGACAGTTAATCAGCCCCAGCATTTT | CASSFQGTVNQPQHF
TRBD2 | TRBJ2-1 | TRBV3-1/TRBV3-2 | . | TGTGCCAGCAGCCAAGGGGGGGGTCGCCTAGCGGGGCTACCCTACAATGAGCAGTTCTTC | CASSQGGGRLAGLPYNEQFF
. | TRBJ1-5 | TRBV19 | . | TGTGCCAGTAGTCGGGCCGATCCTTCATATAGCGGCAATCAGCCCCAGCATTTT | CASSRADPSYSGNQPQHF
. | TRBJ2-3 | TRBV3-1/TRBV3-2 | . | TGTGCCAGCAGCCCCTTTGCGGCCTCGACAGGAGATACGCAGTATTTT | CASSPFAASTGDTQYF
TRBD2 | TRBJ2-5 | TRBV18 | . | TGTGCCAGCTCACCAACTAGCGGAGGGTCTCCCCCCAAGACCCAGTACTTC | CASSPTSGGSPPKTQYF